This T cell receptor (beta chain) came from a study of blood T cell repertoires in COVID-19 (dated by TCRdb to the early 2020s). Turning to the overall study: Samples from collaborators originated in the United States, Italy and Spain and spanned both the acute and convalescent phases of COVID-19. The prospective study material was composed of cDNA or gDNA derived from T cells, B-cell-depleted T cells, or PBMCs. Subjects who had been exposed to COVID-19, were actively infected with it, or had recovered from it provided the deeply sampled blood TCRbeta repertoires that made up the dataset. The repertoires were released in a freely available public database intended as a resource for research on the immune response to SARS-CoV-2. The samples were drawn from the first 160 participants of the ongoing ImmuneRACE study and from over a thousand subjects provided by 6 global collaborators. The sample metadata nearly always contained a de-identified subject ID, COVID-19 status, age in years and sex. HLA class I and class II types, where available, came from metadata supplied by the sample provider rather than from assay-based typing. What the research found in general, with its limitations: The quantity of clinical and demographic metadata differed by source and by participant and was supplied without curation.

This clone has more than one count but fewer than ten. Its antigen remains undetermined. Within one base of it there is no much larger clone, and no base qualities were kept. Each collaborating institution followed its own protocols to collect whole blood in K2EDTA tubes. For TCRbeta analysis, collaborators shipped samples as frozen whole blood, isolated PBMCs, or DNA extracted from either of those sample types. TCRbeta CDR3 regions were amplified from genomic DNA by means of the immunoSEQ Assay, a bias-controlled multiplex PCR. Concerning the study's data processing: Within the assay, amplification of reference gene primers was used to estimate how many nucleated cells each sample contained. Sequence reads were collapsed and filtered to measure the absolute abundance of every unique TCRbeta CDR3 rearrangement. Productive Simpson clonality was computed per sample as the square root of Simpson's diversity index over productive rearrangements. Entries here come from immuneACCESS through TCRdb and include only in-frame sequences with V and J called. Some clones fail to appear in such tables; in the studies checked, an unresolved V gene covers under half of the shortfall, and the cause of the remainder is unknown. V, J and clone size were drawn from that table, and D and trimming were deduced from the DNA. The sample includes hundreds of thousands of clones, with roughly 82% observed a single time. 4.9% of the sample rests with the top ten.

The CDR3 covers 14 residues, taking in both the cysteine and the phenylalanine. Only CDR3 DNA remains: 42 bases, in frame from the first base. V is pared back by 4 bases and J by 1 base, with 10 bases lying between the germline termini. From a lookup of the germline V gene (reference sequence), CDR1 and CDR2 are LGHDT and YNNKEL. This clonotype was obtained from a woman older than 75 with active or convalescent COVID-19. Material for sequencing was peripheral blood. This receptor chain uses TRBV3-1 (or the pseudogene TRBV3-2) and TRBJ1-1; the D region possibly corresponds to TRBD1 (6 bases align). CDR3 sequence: CASSLGGGNTEAFF. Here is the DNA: TGTGCCAGCAGCCTAGGGGGGGGGAACACTGAAGCTTTCTTT.